This is a list of T cell receptor beta chains from one sample in a study of cytomegalovirus exposure and HLA in healthy donors. Some clones are missing from TCRdb's copy, which holds only in-frame ones; the method was immunoSEQ multiplex PCR. The sample yields roughly 97,000 clones, roughly four fifths seen once. Sequencing was performed on PBMCs. These receptor sequences come from a man aged 35 to 55 in good health and CMV-seronegative. CDR3s include the opening cysteine and the closing phenylalanine or tryptophan. Fields, in order: J gene, clone size, V gene, D gene, CDR3 length, CDR3 protein, CDR3 DNA. A D gene is named only where the DNA matches it firmly. The listing skips clone size in some rows; elsewhere it reads once, few, many or a size class.

TRBJ2-5 | NA | TRBV5-1 | NA | 15 | CASSNGAPPQETQYF | TGCGCCAGCAGCAACGGTGCACCACCGCAAGAGACCCAGTACTTC
TRBJ2-7 | NA | TRBV5-5 | TRBD1 | 14 | CASSRTGFVYEQYF | TGTGCCAGCAGCCGGACAGGGTTCGTCTACGAGCAGTACTTC
TRBJ2-5 | many | TRBV7-2 | NA | 14 | CASSLEVAQETQYF | TGTGCCAGCAGCTTAGAGGTAGCGCAAGAGACCCAGTACTTC
TRBJ2-7 | few | TRBV5-4 | TRBD1 | 14 | CASSLGDSSYEQYF | TGTGCCAGCAGCTTGGGGGACAGCTCCTACGAGCAGTACTTC
TRBJ1-1 | NA | TRBV18 | TRBD1 | 15 | CASSPIGQGNTEAFF | TGTGCCAGCTCTCCCATAGGACAGGGGAACACTGAAGCTTTCTTT
TRBJ2-5 | NA | TRBV5-1 | TRBD2 | 18 | CASSLGTSGGIGGETQYF | TGCGCCAGCAGCCTAGGGACTAGCGGGGGGATTGGAGGAGAGACCCAGTACTTC
TRBJ2-5 | NA | TRBV7-7 | TRBD1 | 15 | CASSDGQGDQETQYF | TGTGCCAGCAGCGATGGACAGGGAGATCAAGAGACCCAGTACTTC
TRBJ1-1 | NA | TRBV19 | NA | 13 | CASSIAARGKAFF | TGTGCCAGTAGTATAGCGGCAAGGGGTAAAGCTTTCTTT
TRBJ1-1 | few | TRBV2 | TRBD1 | 15 | CASDTTGGRPVEAFF | TGTGCCAGCGACACGACAGGGGGCAGACCAGTCGAAGCTTTCTTT
TRBJ2-5 | NA | TRBV7-3 | NA | 15 | CASSLRSPSLGTQYF | TGTGCCAGCAGCTTAAGATCTCCTAGCCTGGGGACCCAGTACTTC
TRBJ1-4 | few | TRBV29-1 | TRBD1 | 15 | CSVEEWTGGFEKLFF | TGCAGCGTTGAAGAATGGACAGGGGGCTTTGAAAAACTGTTTTTT
TRBJ1-5 | few | TRBV10-3 | TRBD1 | 16 | CAISQQGAGSNQPQHF | TGTGCCATCAGCCAACAGGGGGCGGGCAGCAATCAGCCCCAGCATTTT
TRBJ1-2 | NA | TRBV5-6 | NA | 16 | CASSIPAGGLNYGYTF | TGTGCCAGCAGCATCCCGGCCGGGGGACTTAACTATGGCTACACCTTC
TRBJ2-1 | NA | TRBV28 | TRBD2 | 16 | CASSTGLAGIYNEQFF | TGTGCCAGCAGTACTGGACTAGCGGGGATATACAATGAGCAGTTCTTC
TRBJ2-2 | NA | TRBV29-1 | NA | 15 | CSVEDWTKDTGELFF | TGCAGCGTTGAAGATTGGACTAAAGACACCGGGGAGCTGTTTTTT
TRBJ2-7 | NA | TRBV10-3 | TRBD1 | 14 | CAITPGTDLYEQYF | TGTGCCATCACCCCCGGGACAGATCTCTACGAGCAGTACTTC
TRBJ2-7 | few | TRBV7-6 | NA | 14 | CASSPMWSSYEQYF | TGTGCCAGCAGCCCAATGTGGAGCTCCTACGAGCAGTACTTC
TRBJ2-1 | NA | TRBV4-2 | TRBD2 | 16 | CASSQVLLAGYNEQFF | TGTGCCAGCAGCCAAGTACTACTAGCGGGGTACAATGAGCAGTTCTTC
TRBJ2-1 | NA | TRBV9 | NA | 15 | CASSAEGGRYNEQFF | TGTGCCAGCAGCGCAGAGGGGGGGCGTTACAATGAGCAGTTCTTC
TRBJ1-4 | NA | TRBV7-2 | NA | 13 | CASSLSGNEKLFF | TGTGCCAGCAGCTTATCCGGTAATGAAAAACTGTTTTTT
TRBJ2-3 | few | TRBV5-5 | TRBD2 | 15 | CASSLAGGQTDTQYF | TGTGCCAGCAGCTTGGCGGGGGGGCAAACAGATACGCAGTATTTT
TRBJ2-3 | few | TRBV19 | NA | 13 | CASGDRSTDTQYF | TGTGCCAGCGGCGACAGGAGCACAGATACGCAGTATTTT
TRBJ2-7 | NA | TRBV13 | TRBD1 | 15 | CASSLSRDRGHEQYF | TGTGCCAGCAGTCTCAGCCGGGACAGGGGCCACGAGCAGTACTTC
TRBJ2-5 | NA | TRBV12-2 | NA | 15 | CASRCRGWGQETQYF | TGTGCAAGTCGCTGCAGGGGGTGGGGCCAAGAGACCCAGTACTTC
TRBJ2-5 | NA | TRBV5-1 | NA | 14 | CASSVNGGQETQYF | TGCGCCAGCAGCGTGAACGGGGGACAAGAGACCCAGTACTTC
TRBJ2-7 | NA | TRBV4-3 | TRBD1 | 15 | CASSQARQGASEQYF | TGCGCCAGCAGCCAGGCCCGACAGGGGGCGAGCGAGCAGTACTTC
TRBJ2-5 | NA | TRBV27 | TRBD2 | 15 | CASWTSGGPLQTQYF | TGTGCCAGTTGGACTAGCGGGGGCCCTCTACAGACCCAGTACTTC
TRBJ1-1 | NA | TRBV5-1 | NA | 12 | CASSPSTTEAFF | TGCGCCAGCAGCCCTAGTACCACTGAAGCTTTCTTT
TRBJ2-6 | once | TRBV6-1 | NA | 14 | CASRDYSGANVLTF | TGTGCCAGCAGGGACTACTCTGGGGCCAACGTCCTGACTTTC
TRBJ1-2 | NA | TRBV29-1 | NA | 12 | CSDLHPRGGYTF | TGCAGCGACCTCCATCCCAGGGGTGGCTACACCTTC
TRBJ1-5 | many | TRBV7-6 | NA | 12 | CASSLPNQPQHF | TGTGCCAGCAGCCTACCTAATCAGCCCCAGCATTTT
TRBJ1-3 | NA | TRBV6-5 | NA | 13 | CASSSGKENTIYF | TGTGCCAGCAGTTCGGGGAAGGAAAACACCATATATTTT
TRBJ1-2 | few | TRBV5-4 | NA | 14 | CASSRAGGHYGYTF | TGTGCCAGCAGCCGGGCGGGCGGACACTATGGCTACACCTTC